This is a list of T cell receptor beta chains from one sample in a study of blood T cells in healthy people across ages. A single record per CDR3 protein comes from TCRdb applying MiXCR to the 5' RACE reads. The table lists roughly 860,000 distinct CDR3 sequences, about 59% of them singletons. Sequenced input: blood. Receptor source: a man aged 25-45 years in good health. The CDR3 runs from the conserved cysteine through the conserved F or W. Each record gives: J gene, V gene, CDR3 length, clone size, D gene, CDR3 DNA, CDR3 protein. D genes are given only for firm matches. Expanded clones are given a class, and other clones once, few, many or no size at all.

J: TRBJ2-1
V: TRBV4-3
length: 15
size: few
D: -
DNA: TGCGCCAGCAGCCAAGTGACGTACTCCTACAATGAGCAGTTCTTC
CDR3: CASSQVTYSYNEQFF

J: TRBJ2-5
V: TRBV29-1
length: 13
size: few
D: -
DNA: TGCAGCGCCGCTACCCTGATCCAAGAGACCCAGTACTTC
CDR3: CSAATLIQETQYF

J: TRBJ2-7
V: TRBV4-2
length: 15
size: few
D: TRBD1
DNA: TGTGCCAGCAGCCATGAATTCGGACAGGCCTACGAGCAGTACTTC
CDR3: CASSHEFGQAYEQYF

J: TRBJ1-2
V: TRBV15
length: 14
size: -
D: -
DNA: TGTGCCACCAGCACTGGGGTCCCCTTAAATGGCTACACCTTC
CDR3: CATSTGVPLNGYTF

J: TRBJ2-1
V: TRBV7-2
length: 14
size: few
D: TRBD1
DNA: TGTGCCAGCACCCTTGACAGGGGGAGGAATGAGCAGTTCTTC
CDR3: CASTLDRGRNEQFF

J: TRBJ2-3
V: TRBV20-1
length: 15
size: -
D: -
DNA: TGCAGTGCTAGAGATGAGGCTAGTTGGGCAGATACGCAGTATTTT
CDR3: CSARDEASWADTQYF

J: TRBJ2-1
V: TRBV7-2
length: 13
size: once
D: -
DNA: TGTGCCAGCAGCGGAGGCCGGAACAATGAGCAGTTCTTC
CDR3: CASSGGRNNEQFF

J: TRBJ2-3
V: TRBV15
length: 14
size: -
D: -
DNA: TGTGCCACCAGCAGTGGCGCTCGGACAGATACGCAGTATTTT
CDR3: CATSSGARTDTQYF

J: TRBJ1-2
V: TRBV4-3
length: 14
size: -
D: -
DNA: TGCGCCAGCAGCCAAGAAAGAGGGCCAGTTGGCTACACCTTC
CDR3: CASSQERGPVGYTF

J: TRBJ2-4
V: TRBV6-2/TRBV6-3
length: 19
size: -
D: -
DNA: TGTGCCAGCAGTTACTCGACTGCGGAAGGGACCTGGGTCAAAAACATTCAGTACTTC
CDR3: CASSYSTAEGTWVKNIQYF

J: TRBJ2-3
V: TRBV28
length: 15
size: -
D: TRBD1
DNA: TGTGCCAGCAAAACAGGGGGCGGTTTGACAGATACGCAGTATTTT
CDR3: CASKTGGGLTDTQYF

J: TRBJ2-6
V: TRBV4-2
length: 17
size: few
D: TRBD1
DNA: TGTGCCAGCAGTGGACAGGGGGTTCTCTCTGGGGCCAACGTCCTGACTTTC
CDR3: CASSGQGVLSGANVLTF

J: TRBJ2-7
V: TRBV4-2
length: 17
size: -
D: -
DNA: TGTGCCAGCAGCCTCAGAAGGAGGATAGCCTCCTACAATGAGCAGTACTTC
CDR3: CASSLRRRIASYNEQYF

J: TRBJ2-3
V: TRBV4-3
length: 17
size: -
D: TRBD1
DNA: TGCGCCAGCAGCCAAGATCAGTCAGGGGGCCCCACAGATACGCAGTATTTT
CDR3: CASSQDQSGGPTDTQYF

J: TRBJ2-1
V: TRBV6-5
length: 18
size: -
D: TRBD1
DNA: TGTGCCAGCAGTTACTCGGGCCGGGGACAGGGGGCCTACAATGAGCAGTTCTTC
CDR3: CASSYSGRGQGAYNEQFF